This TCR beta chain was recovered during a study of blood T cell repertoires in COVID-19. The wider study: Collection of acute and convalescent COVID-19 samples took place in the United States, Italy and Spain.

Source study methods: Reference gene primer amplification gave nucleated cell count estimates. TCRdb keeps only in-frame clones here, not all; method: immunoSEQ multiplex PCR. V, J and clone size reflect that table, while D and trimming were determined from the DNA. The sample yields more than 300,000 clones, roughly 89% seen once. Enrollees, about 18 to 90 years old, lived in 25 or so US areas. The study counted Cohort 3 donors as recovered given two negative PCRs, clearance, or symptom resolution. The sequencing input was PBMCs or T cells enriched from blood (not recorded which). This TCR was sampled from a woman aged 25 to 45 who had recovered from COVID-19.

The CDR3 spells CASSPGHGTDTQYF. Written as DNA, the CDR3 is TGTGCCAGCAGCCCAGGACACGGCACAGATACGCAGTATTTT. The genes are TRBV7-2 and TRBJ2-3; maybe TRBD1 (5 bases). Germline V gene lookup returns CDR1 SGHTA and CDR2 FQGNSA. The V end was cut by 5 bases, the J end by 1 base, with 10 bases between. The CDR3 consists of 14 residues.